This T cell receptor beta chain was sequenced during a study of PD-1 blockade in classical Hodgkin lymphoma. Study results and caveats: Healthy donors were reported to have higher baseline TCR diversity than newly diagnosed patients. Complete responders entered with baseline diversity on par with newly diagnosed patients, the results showed.

CDR1 and CDR2 (germline): LNHDA, SQIVND (reference sequence). The V end lost 8 bases, the J end lost 2 bases, and 17 bases lay between the germline ends. The CDR3 consists of 15 residues. Method: immunoSEQ multiplex PCR; TCRdb's copy keeps in-frame clones and lacks some. The profile covers about 30,000 clones, with nearly 80% appearing a single time and roughly a third taken by the ten largest. As regards this clone: Its antigen is not known.

Each patient's relapse followed autologous stem cell transplantation, and brentuximab vedotin exposure varied. Patients had relapsed/refractory classical Hodgkin lymphoma with complete response, partial response or progressive disease as best response. The source is a human donor with classical Hodgkin lymphoma. The sample in question was peripheral blood mononuclear cells (PBMCs), obtained before the second cycle of nivolumab. This chain links TRBV19 with TRBJ2-3; D is possibly TRBD1 (5 bases). The DNA of the CDR3 is TGTGCCAGTTCCCTCAGGGCACCCAACACAGATACGCAGTATTTT. It is translated as CASSLRAPNTDTQYF.